This entry lists 12 T cell receptor beta chains sequenced from one sample in a study of CD8+CD57+ T cells in acquired aplastic anemia. For sequencing, patients were chosen who had shown expansion of CD8+CD57+ cells by flow cytometry. Genomic DNA templated the TCR beta VDJ and CDR3 profiling. Each CDR3 protein is one row after TCRdb ran MiXCR on the reads. The sample yields about 250,000 distinct CDR3 sequences, around half seen once. Sample: sorted CD4+, CD8+, or CD8+CD57+ T cells (not recorded which) from PBMCs. Receptors originate from a human donor with aplastic anemia.

This clonotype has just a few counts. The gene calls are TRBV6-4 and TRBJ2-6, with D tentatively TRBD2 (5 bases). Trimming removed 2 bases at V and 9 bases at J, with 5 bases between. The CDR3 contains 12 residues. Germline V CDR1 and CDR2: MRHNA, SNTAGT. The chain's CDR3 is CASSDRDNVLTF. The DNA of the CDR3 is TGTGCCAGCAGTGACCGGGACAACGTCCTGACTTTC.

This clonotype showed up just a few times. This chain joins TRBV28 and TRBJ2-7; D tentatively fits TRBD1 or TRBD2 (6 bases each). Trimming took off 6 bases at V and 2 bases at J, with 23 bases between the two ends. The CDR3 loop spans 17 amino acids. Germline V gene sequence: CDR1 MDHEN, CDR2 SYDVKM. The CDR3 here is CASRPPGEGVPTYEQYF. In DNA form, the CDR3 reads TGTGCCAGCAGACCACCGGGAGAGGGGGTTCCTACCTACGAGCAGTACTTC.

This clonotype was counted at least ten times. Lacking the conserved final phenylalanine or tryptophan, this CDR3 likely reflects a read error. The V gene is TRBV7-8, the J gene TRBJ1-1, with D possibly matching TRBD1 (5 bases). V shed 5 bases and J shed 5 bases, with 15 bases lying between them. This CDR3 region has 14 residues. Germline CDR1 and CDR2: SGHVS and FQNEAQ. DNA for the CDR3: TGTGCCAGCAGCCAACGGGACTCTCGTACTGAAGCTTTCCTT. Encoded protein: CASSQRDSRTEAFL.

The chain couples TRBV29-1 to TRBJ1-1, with D possibly TRBD1 on 5 matching bases. Germline assignment: CDR1 SQVTM and CDR2 ANQGSEA. Trimming took 7 bases from V and 1 from J, leaving 10 bases between them. CDR3 length equals 12 residues. CDR3 amino acids: CSARQTNTEAFF. CDR3 in DNA: TGCAGCGCCAGACAGACGAACACTGAAGCTTTCTTT.

This clonotype was counted at least ten times. CDR3 region: CASMGRRAFF. DNA of the CDR3: TGTGCCAGCATGGGGCGCCGAGCTTTCTTT. V and J are TRBV2 and TRBJ1-1; TRBD1 might be the D (5 bases). CDR3 length: 10 amino acids. The ends were cut back, 7 bases at V and 10 bases at J, with 10 bases in the middle. Germline V gene data show CDR1 as SNHLY and CDR2 as FYNNEI. Drawing the rest from reference TRBV2 and TRBJ1-1, the complete variable domain is EPEVTQTPSHQVTQMGQEVILRCVPISNHLYFYWYRQILGQKVEFLVSFYNNEISEKSEIFDDQFSVERPDGSNFTLKIRSTKLEDSAMYFCASMGRRAFFGQGTRLTVV.

This clonotype was seen a single time. The V call is TRBV24-1, the J call TRBJ2-3, with 10 positions matching TRBD2. Germline V gene sequence: CDR1 KGHDR, CDR2 SFDVKD. The ends lost 4 bases at V and 3 bases at J; junction bases unmatched: 6. CDR3 length: 16 residues. CDR3 protein: CATSEPWTSGTDTQYF. Here the CDR3 DNA reads TGTGCCACCAGTGAACCCTGGACTAGCGGAACAGATACGCAGTATTTT.

This clonotype was counted at least ten times. The V and J genes are TRBV4-3 and TRBJ1-2, with D perhaps TRBD1 (5 bases). Trimming removed 1 base at V and 3 bases at J, with 15 bases between. CDR1 LGHNA and CDR2 YSLEER come from the germline V gene. This CDR3 has 16 amino acids. CDR3 bases: TGCGCCAGCAGCCAAGTTCAACGCCTACAGGACTATGGCTACACCTTC. Its protein is CASSQVQRLQDYGYTF.

This chain uses TRBV9 with TRBJ2-7; 9 nucleotides match TRBD2. The junction had 5 bases not matched to a gene; V was cut back by 0 bases and J by 4 bases. Looked up from germline, CDR1 is SGDLS and CDR2 is YYNGEE. There are 15 residues in the CDR3. This chain's CDR3 is CASSVGLAGEYEQYF. For the CDR3, the DNA is TGTGCCAGCAGCGTAGGATTAGCGGGGGAATACGAGCAGTACTTC.

There are a few counts of this clonotype. CDR3 in DNA: TGTGCCAGCAGCCGACCGACGAGAGAGGACTACGAGCAGTACTTC. It yields the protein CASSRPTREDYEQYF. The chain combines TRBV7-7 with TRBJ2-7, with D uncertain. The CDR3 is made up of 15 amino acids. The germline V gene encodes CDR1 SSHAT and CDR2 FNYEAQ (reference sequence). The V end was cut by 5 bases, the J end by 3 bases, with 17 bases between. Filled out from reference TRBV7-7 and TRBJ2-7, the complete variable domain reads GAGVSQSPRYKVTKRGQDVTLRCDPISSHATLYWYQQALGQGPEFLTYFNYEAQPDKSGLPSDRFSAERPEGSISTLTIQRTEQRDSAMYRCASSRPTREDYEQYFGPGTRLTVT.

The chain links TRBV4-3 to TRBJ2-3; a possible D gene is TRBD2 (7 bases). Per germline, CDR1 LGHNA and CDR2 YSLEER. The CDR3 has 17 residues. V lost 3 bases and J 0 bases, leaving 16 bases between the germline ends. The CDR3 spells CASSQLKGGRSTDTQYF. In nucleotides, the CDR3 is TGCGCCAGCAGCCAGCTTAAGGGGGGGCGTAGCACAGATACGCAGTATTTT.

CDR3 sequence (DNA): TGTGCCAGCAGTGTTACTAGCGGGGAAGCCTACGAGCAGTACTTC. Translation: CASSVTSGEAYEQYF. This chain uses TRBV2 with TRBJ2-7; TRBD2 agrees at 10 bases. CDR1 is SNHLY and CDR2 is FYNNEI in the germline V gene. The ends lost 4 bases at V and 2 bases at J; junction bases unmatched: 5. The CDR3 is 15 residues long.

Turning to this clonotype: The CDR3 does not close with the conserved phenylalanine or tryptophan, likely indicating a read error. J is TRBJ1-6 and V is TRBV5-6; no reliable D call. Germline values: CDR1 SGHDT, CDR2 YYEEEE. CDR3 length: 15 residues. The CDR3 DNA sequence: TGTGCCTGCAGCTTCCAGAGCTCCTATAATTCACCCCTCCACCTT. This translates into CACSFQSSYNSPLHL.